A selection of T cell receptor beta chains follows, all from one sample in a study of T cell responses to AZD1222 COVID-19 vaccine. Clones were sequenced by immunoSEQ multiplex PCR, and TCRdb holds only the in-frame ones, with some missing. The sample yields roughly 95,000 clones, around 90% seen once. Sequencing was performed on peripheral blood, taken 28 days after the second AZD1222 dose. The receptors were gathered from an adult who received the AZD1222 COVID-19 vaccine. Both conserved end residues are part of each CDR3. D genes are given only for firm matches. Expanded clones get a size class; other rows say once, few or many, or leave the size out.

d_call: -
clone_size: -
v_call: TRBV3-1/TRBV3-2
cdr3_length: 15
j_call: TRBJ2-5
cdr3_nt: TGTGCCAGCAGCCAAGACGAGGCGGGGGCGGAGACCCAGTACTTC
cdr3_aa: CASSQDEAGAETQYF

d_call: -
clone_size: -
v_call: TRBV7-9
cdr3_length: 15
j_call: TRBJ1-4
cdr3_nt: TGTGCCAGCAGCTTATTGGGGGCGCTTAATGAAAAACTGTTTTTT
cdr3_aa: CASSLLGALNEKLFF

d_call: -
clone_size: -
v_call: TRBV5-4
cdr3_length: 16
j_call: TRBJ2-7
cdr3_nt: TGTGCCAGCAGCTTGGGGCAGCCGATGGCCCCCTACGAGCAGTACTTC
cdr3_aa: CASSLGQPMAPYEQYF

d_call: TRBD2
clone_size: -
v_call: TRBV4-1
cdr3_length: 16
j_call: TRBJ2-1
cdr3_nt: TGCGCCAGCAGCCTCGGACTAGCGGGGGCCGGCGGTGAGCAGTTCTTC
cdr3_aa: CASSLGLAGAGGEQFF

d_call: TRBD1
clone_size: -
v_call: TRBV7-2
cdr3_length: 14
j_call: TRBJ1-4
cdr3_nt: TGTGCCAGCAGCCCGGACAGGTTTAATGAAAAACTGTTTTTT
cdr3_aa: CASSPDRFNEKLFF

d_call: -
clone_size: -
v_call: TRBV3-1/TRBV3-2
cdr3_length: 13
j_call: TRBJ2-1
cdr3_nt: TGTGCCAGCAGCCCTGACGCATACAATGAGCAGTTCTTC
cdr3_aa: CASSPDAYNEQFF

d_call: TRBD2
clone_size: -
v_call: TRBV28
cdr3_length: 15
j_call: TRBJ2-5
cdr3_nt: TGTGCCAGCAGTCTGCGGGGGGGTGGGCAAGAGACCCAGTACTTC
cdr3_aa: CASSLRGGGQETQYF

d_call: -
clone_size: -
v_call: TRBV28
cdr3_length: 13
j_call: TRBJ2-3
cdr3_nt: TGTGCCAGCAGTTTAACTAGCACAGATACGCAGTATTTT
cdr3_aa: CASSLTSTDTQYF

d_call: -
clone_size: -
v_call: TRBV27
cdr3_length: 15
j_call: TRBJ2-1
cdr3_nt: TGTGCCAGCAGTTTATTCCCAGGGGCCTACAATGAGCAGTTCTTC
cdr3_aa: CASSLFPGAYNEQFF

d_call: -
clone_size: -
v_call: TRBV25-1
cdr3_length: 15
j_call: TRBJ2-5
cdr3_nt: TGTGCCAGCGGGTTGCCGGGGGCGGGTCAAGAGACCCAGTACTTC
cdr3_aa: CASGLPGAGQETQYF

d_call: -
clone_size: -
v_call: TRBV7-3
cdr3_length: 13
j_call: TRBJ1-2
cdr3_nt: TGTGCCAGCAGCTTAGTCGCGGGCTATGGCTACACCTTC
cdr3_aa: CASSLVAGYGYTF

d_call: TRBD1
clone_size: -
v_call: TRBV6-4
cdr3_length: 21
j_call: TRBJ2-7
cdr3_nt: TGTGCCAGCAGTGACAACCGAAGGACCGCCACACGGGACAGGGGGACCTACGAGCAGTACTTC
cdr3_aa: CASSDNRRTATRDRGTYEQYF

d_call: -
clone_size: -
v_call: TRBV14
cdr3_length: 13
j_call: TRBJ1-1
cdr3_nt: TGTGCCAGCAGCCCCAGTTTGAACACTGAAGCTTTCTTT
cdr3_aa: CASSPSLNTEAFF

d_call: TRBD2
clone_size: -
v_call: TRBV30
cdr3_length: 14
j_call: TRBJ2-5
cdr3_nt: TGTGCCTGTACCGGGACTAGCCCCAAAGAGACCCAGTACTTC
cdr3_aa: CACTGTSPKETQYF

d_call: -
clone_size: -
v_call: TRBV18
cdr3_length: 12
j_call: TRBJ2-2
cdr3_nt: TGTGCCAGCTCACCATTGGCCGGGGAGCTGTTTTTT
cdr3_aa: CASSPLAGELFF

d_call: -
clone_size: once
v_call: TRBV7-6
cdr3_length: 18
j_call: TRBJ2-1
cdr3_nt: TGTGCCAGCAGCTTTAGGGGTGGACAGACATCTCCCTACAATGAGCAGTTCTTC
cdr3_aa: CASSFRGGQTSPYNEQFF

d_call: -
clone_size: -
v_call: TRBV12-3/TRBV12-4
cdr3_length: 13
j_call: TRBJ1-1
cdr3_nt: TGTGCCAGCACTTGGGGGGGTGGGACTGAAGCTTTCTTT
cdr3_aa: CASTWGGGTEAFF

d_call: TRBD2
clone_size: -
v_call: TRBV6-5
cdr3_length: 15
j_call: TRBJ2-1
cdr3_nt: TGTGCCAGCAGTTATTCGGGACTAGCGAACAATGAGCAGTTCTTC
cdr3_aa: CASSYSGLANNEQFF

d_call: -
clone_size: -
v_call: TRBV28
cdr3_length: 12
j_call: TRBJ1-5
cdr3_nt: TGTGCCAGCGAGGAAGTGAGTCAGCCCCAGCATTTT
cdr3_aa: CASEEVSQPQHF

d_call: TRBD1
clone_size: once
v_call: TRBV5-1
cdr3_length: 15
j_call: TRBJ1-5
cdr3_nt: TGCGCCAGCAGCCCTTGGACAGGGGACTATCAGCCCCAGCATTTT
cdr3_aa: CASSPWTGDYQPQHF

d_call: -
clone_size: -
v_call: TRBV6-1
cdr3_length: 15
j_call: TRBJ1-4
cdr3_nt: TGTGCCAGCAGTGATCGACATCCAACTAATGAAAAACTGTTTTTT
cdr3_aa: CASSDRHPTNEKLFF

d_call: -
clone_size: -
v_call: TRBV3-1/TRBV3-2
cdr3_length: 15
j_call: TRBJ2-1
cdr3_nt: TGTGCCAGCAGCCAAGATCTTAGTCTTCACAATGAGCAGTTCTTC
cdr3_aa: CASSQDLSLHNEQFF

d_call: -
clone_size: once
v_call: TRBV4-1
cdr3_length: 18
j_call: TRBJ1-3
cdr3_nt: TGCGCCAGCAGCCAACTACCCACCTACTCCAGCCGCGGAAACACCATATATTTT
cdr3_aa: CASSQLPTYSSRGNTIYF

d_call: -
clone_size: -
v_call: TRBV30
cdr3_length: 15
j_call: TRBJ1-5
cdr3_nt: TGTGCCTTCTCAGGGGTCGGGCAGGGAGACAGGCCCCAGCATTTT
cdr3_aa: CAFSGVGQGDRPQHF

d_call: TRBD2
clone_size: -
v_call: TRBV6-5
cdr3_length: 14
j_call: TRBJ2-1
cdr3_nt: TGTGCCAGCATTCCCGGCGGGGGCTACAATGAGCAGTTCTTC
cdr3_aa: CASIPGGGYNEQFF

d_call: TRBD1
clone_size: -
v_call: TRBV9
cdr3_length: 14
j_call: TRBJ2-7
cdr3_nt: TGTGCCAGCAGCGTAGCCTACAGGGGCCACGAGCAGTACTTC
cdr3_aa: CASSVAYRGHEQYF

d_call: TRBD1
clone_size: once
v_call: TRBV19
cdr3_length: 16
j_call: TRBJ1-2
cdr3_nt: TGTGCCAGTAGCCTTCTCTCGGGGACAGGGGGTTATGGCTACACCTTC
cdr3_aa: CASSLLSGTGGYGYTF

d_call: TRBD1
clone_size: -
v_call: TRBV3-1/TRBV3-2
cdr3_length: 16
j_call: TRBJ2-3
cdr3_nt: TGTGCCAGCAGCGTCGGGACAGGCTCTAGCACAGATACGCAGTATTTT
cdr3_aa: CASSVGTGSSTDTQYF

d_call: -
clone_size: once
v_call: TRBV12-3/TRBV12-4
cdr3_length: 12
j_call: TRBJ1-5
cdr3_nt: TGTGCCAGCAGTTCAGACAATCAGCCCCAGCATTTT
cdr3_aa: CASSSDNQPQHF

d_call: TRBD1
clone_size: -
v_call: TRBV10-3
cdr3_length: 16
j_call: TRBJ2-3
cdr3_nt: TGTGCCATCAGTGAGGCGCGACAGGGGTCACCAGATACGCAGTATTTT
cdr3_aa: CAISEARQGSPDTQYF

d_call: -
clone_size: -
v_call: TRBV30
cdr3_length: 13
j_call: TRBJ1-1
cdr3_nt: TGTGCCTGGAGCAGGGTGGTAAGCACTGAAGCTTTCTTT
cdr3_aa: CAWSRVVSTEAFF

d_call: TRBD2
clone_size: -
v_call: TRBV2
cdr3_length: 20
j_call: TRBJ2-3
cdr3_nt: TGTGCCAGCACCGCGCCCTATTGGACTAGCGGGGGGGCCCGGGTATTTACGCAGTATTTT
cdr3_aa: CASTAPYWTSGGARVFTQYF

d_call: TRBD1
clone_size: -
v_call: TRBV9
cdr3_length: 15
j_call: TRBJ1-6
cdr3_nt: TGTGCCAGCAGCGGCCGGGACAGGGGTAATTCACCCCTCCACTTT
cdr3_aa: CASSGRDRGNSPLHF

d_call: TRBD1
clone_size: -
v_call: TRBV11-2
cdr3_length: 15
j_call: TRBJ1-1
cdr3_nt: TGTGCCAGCAGGAGACAGGGGGGGATGAACACTGAAGCTTTCTTT
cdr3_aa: CASRRQGGMNTEAFF

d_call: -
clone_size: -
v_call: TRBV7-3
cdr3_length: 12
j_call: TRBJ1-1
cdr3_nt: TGTGCCAGCAGCTATGGGAACACTGAAGCTTTCTTT
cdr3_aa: CASSYGNTEAFF

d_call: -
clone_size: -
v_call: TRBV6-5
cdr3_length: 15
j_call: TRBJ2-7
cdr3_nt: TGTGCCAGCATGATTGAGGGGCGGAATCCGGGAGAGCAGTACTTC
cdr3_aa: CASMIEGRNPGEQYF

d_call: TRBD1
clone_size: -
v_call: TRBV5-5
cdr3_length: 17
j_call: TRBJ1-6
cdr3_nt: TGTGCCAGCAGCGAGGGGACAGGGGGAAACTATAATTCACCCCTCCACTTT
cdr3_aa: CASSEGTGGNYNSPLHF

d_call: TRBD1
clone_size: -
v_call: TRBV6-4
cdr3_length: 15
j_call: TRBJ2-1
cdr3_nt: TGTGCCAGCAGTGTAGGAACAGGGGGCGACAATGAGCAGTTCTTC
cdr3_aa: CASSVGTGGDNEQFF

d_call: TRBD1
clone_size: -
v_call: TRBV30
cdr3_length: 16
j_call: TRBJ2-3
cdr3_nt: TGTGCCTGGTATGGGACAGACAGTCGCGCCACAGATACGCAGTATTTT
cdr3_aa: CAWYGTDSRATDTQYF

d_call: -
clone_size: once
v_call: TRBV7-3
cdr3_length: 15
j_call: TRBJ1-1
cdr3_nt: TGTGCCAGCAGCTTAACCGGGAGTGAGAACACTGAAGCTTTCTTT
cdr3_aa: CASSLTGSENTEAFF

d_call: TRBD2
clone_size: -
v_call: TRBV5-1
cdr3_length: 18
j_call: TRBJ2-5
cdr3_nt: TGCGCCAGCAGCTTGGCACCCCCCGGGACTAGGTGGAGTGTGACCCAGTACTTC
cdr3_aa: CASSLAPPGTRWSVTQYF

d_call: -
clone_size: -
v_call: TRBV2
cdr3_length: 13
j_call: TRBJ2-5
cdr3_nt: TGTGCCAGCAGGTACACCCGCGGGGAGACCCAGTACTTC
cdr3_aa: CASRYTRGETQYF

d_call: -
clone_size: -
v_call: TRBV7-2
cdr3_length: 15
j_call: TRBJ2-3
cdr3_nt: TGTGCCAGCAGCTTAAATCCATCTAGCACAGATACGCAGTATTTT
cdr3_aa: CASSLNPSSTDTQYF

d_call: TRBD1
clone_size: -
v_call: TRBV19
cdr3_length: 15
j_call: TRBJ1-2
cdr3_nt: TGTGCCAGTACCGTTGACAGGGGCCTTCGCTATGGCTACACCTTC
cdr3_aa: CASTVDRGLRYGYTF